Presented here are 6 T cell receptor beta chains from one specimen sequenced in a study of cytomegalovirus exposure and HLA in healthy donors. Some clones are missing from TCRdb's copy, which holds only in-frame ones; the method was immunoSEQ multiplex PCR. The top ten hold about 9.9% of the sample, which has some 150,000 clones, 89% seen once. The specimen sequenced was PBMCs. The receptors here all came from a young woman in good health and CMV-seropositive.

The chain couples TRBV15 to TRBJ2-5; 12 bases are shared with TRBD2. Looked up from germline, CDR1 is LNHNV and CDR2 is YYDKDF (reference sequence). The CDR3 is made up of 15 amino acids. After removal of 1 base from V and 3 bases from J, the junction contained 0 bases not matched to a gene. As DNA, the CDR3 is TGTGCCACCAGCAGAGGACTAGCGGGGGAAGAGACCCAGTACTTC. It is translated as CATSRGLAGEETQYF.

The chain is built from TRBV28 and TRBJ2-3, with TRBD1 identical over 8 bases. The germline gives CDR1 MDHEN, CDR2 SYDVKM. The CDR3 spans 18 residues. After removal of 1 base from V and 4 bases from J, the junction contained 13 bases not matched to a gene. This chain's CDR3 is CASSLYPGQGGSADTQYF. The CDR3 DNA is TGTGCCAGCAGTTTATACCCTGGACAGGGCGGTTCGGCAGATACGCAGTATTTT.

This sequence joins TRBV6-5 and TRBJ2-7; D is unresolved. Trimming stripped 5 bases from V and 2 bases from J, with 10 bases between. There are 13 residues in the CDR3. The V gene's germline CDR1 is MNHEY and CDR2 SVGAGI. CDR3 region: CASSARFPYEQYF. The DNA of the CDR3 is TGTGCCAGCAGTGCCAGGTTCCCCTACGAGCAGTACTTC.

In DNA, the CDR3 is TGTGCCAGCTCACTAAATATGATCCCCCAGGGGGCAAGTGAAAAACTGTTTTTT. It translates to CASSLNMIPQGASEKLFF. This sequence joins TRBV18 and TRBJ1-4, with 8 bases identical to TRBD1. V shed 4 bases, J shed 7 bases, and the junction held 17 bases outside the gene matches. The CDR3 loop spans 18 amino acids. Germline CDR1 KGHSH, CDR2 LQKENI. Drawing the rest from reference TRBV18 and TRBJ1-4, the complete variable domain is NAGVMQNPRHLVRRRGQEARLRCSPMKGHSHVYWYRQLPEEGLKFMVYLQKENIIDESGMPKERFSAEFPKEGPSILRIQQVVRGDSAAYFCASSLNMIPQGASEKLFFGSGTQLSVL.

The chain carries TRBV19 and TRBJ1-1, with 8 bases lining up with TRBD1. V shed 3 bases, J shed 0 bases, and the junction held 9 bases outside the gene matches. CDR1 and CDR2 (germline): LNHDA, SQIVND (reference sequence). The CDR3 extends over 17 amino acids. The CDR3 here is CASSMLSGGSMNTEAFF. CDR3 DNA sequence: TGTGCCAGTAGTATGTTGTCAGGGGGCTCCATGAACACTGAAGCTTTCTTT. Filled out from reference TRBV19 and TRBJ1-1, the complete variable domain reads DGGITQSPKYLFRKEGQNVTLSCEQNLNHDAMYWYRQDPGQGLRLIYYSQIVNDFQKGDIAEGYSVSREKKESFPLTVTSAQKNPTAFYLCASSMLSGGSMNTEAFFGQGTRLTVV.

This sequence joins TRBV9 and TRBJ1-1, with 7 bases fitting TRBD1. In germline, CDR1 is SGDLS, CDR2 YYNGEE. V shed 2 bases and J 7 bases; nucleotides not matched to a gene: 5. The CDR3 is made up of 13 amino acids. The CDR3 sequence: CASSVAGGLEAFF. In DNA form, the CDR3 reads TGTGCCAGCAGCGTTGCAGGGGGACTTGAAGCTTTCTTT.